This T cell receptor (beta chain) emerged from a study of CD8 T cells in Susac syndrome. Whole-study results and caveats: That the number of individuals in its TCR sequencing and HLA analysis was relatively small was acknowledged by the study.

Random hexamers served to reverse transcribe roughly 0.5 to 1 ug RNA. The immunoSEQ assay covered 54 Vbeta and 13 Jbeta segments for CDR3. From the immunoSEQ multiplex PCR reads, TCRdb called clonotypes with MiXCR, one entry per CDR3 protein. Of 150,000 to 200,000 distinct CDR3 sequences in the sample, 94% are singletons; the top ten hold about 0.086%. With respect to this clonotype: The antigen is undetermined.

This CDR3 is built from 15 residues. The trim removed 5 bases at V and 1 base at J, leaving 7 bases unmatched. The germline gives CDR1 MNHEY, CDR2 SMNVEV (reference sequence). TEMRA cells were enriched by FACS, and CD4+ and CD8+ T cells were negatively isolated. This TCR derives from a human donor with multiple sclerosis. Material for sequencing was CD4+ T cells from PBMCs. The chain joins TRBV27 to TRBJ2-7, with 8 nucleotides matching TRBD2. The CDR3 bases are TGTGCCAGCAGTCCCCGGACTAGCCTATCCTACGAGCAGTACTTC. Translated: CASSPRTSLSYEQYF.